The source of this T cell receptor beta chain is a study of radiation and T cells in renal cell carcinoma (TCRdb year 2020). Background for the entire study: In total, about 50 samples, comprising approximately 26 tumors and some 27 peripheral blood samples, were subjected to TCR beta sequencing. The final blood draw took place at 4 weeks after radiation, the same time as nephrectomy. Across all 53 samples, 4,016,671 unique CDR3 nucleotide sequences encoding roughly 2,800,000 unique CDR3 amino acid sequences were identified. Study-wide conclusions, independent of this receptor: Tracking of blood repertoire dynamics stopped at less than five weeks after treatment, with no follow-up past that point. In blood, the top tumor clonotypes increased between baseline and 2 weeks post-radiation and then shrank by 4 weeks, which suggests that tumor-resident clones expanded only transiently. Because no pretreatment tumor biopsies were available, whether clonotypes were present in the tumor at baseline could not be determined. The single-armed trial design could not address effects of radiation dose or scheduling on the TCR repertoire.

What the time point label conveys for this sample: blood 4 weeks post-SBRT, at nephrectomy. The meaning of the sample's treatment or condition label: 15 Gy SBRT to primary tumor, nephrectomy 4 weeks later. The samples were drawn from a clinical trial, where primary renal cell carcinomas were treated with 15 Gy of stereotactic body radiation therapy and then removed by nephrectomy 4 weeks afterward. To follow tumor-enriched clonotypes, peripheral blood was collected serially from radiation-treated patients at baseline and again at 2 weeks and 4 weeks after SBRT. Every patient had renal cell carcinoma of clear cell pathology. The QIAamp DNA Blood Mini Kit (Qiagen) was used to prepare genomic DNA for TCR sequencing. The analyses included only samples that passed all quality control checks. Ends trimmed: V by 4 bases, J by 4 bases; bases unmatched to a gene: 7. From its cysteine to its phenylalanine, the CDR3 spans 15 amino acids. The sequence is cut down to CDR3 DNA, 45 bases in frame from base 1. CDR1 and CDR2 are read off the germline V gene as LGHNA and YSLEER.

Following the manufacturer's recommendations, the immunoSEQ kit was used to generate TCR beta libraries from genomic DNA. To prepare libraries, a first multiplex PCR with proprietary primers was run, followed by a second PCR that added unique barcodes, and a bead cleanup was done after each round. A positive control reaction and a negative control reaction, both provided in the kit, were run with every batch of samples. The final libraries were assessed on an Agilent 4200 TapeStation D1000 ScreenTape, pooled by volume, and quantified by qPCR. Sequencing was performed on an Illumina NextSeq500 with a MidOutput 150-cycle cartridge, and 156 Read1 and 15 Index1 cycles were run with kit custom primers. The pooled library was loaded at 1.0 pM, and about 20% PhiX control was spiked in. In the paper's pipeline: The vendor-processed data were analyzed in R, and a clonotype was defined as all T cells that share the same CDR3 nucleotide sequence. In the clone abundance analyses, frequencies were normalized to the 10,000 most abundant clones in each sample. Public T cell clones, which averaged fewer than five per sample, were removed prior to analysis. A difference in abundance of at least 32-fold between compartments was used to define tumor-enriched and baseline blood-enriched clonotypes. A beta-binomial differential abundance model was used to identify clonotypes that were expanded or contracted between blood time points. The Baroni-Urbani and Buser coefficient was used to measure tumor-blood repertoire similarity, and groups were compared with two-tailed Wilcoxon tests in R. The source is immuneACCESS, and TCRdb retained only in-frame sequences with V and J called. Part of the clones is not carried over; for the studies checked, unresolved V genes explain less than half of this, and the remainder is unexplained. D and trimming come from the DNA, and the V and J calls and clone size come from that table. Counted in this sample were over 120,000 clones; approximately 86% of them appeared once. The ten largest clonotypes hold 15% to 20% of the sample.

Notes on this clone: Its antigen remains undetermined. It has no much larger one-base neighbor in the sample; base qualities were not kept.

The clonotype originates from a woman aged 45-65 years with renal cell carcinoma. The sample consisted of blood, taken from a patient whose treatment included radiotherapy and nephrectomy. The chain couples TRBV4-3 to TRBJ1-3; 7 central bases correspond to TRBD1. The CDR3 has the sequence CASSRRGGGGNTIYF. The nucleotide sequence is given as TGCGCCAGCAGCCGCCGGGGAGGGGGCGGAAACACCATATATTTT.